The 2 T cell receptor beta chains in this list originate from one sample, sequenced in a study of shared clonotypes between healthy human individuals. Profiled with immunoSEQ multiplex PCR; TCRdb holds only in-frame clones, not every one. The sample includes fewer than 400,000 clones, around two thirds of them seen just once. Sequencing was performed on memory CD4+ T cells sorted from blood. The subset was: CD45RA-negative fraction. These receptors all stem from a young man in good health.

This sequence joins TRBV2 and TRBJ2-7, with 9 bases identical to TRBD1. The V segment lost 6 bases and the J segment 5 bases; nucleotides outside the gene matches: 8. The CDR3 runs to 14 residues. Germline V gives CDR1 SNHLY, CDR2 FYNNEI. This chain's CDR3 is CASSRDRVSHEQYF. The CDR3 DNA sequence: TGTGCCAGCAGCCGGGACAGGGTAAGCCACGAGCAGTACTTC.

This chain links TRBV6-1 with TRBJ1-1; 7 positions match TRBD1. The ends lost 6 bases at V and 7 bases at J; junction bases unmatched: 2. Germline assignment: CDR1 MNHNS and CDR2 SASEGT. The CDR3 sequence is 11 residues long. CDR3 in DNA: TGTGCCAGCAGCAGACAGGGTGAAGCTTTCTTT. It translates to CASSRQGEAFF.